This is a list of T cell receptor beta chains from one sample in a study of cytomegalovirus exposure and HLA in healthy donors. Only in-frame clones appear in the TCRdb table, and some are missing; sequencing was by immunoSEQ multiplex PCR. This sample yields around 130,000 clones, of which about nine tenths are seen a single time; approximately 1.5% belongs to the top ten. Input material: PBMCs. Receptors were obtained from a man aged 25-40 years in good health and CMV-seronegative. Each CDR3 is given with its conserved first and last residue. A D gene is named only where the DNA matches it firmly. Some rows mark clone size as missing; the rest say once, few, many or name a class of expanded clone.

d_gene	abundance	v_gene	j_gene	CDR3nt	CDR3aa
TRBD2	.	TRBV27	TRBJ2-7	TGTGCCAGCAGTCCAAGACAGGGAGGGGGACTAGCGGGAGGCGGCGAGCAGTACTTC	CASSPRQGGGLAGGGEQYF
.	.	TRBV6-4	TRBJ2-1	TGTGCCAGCAGTGACGGTTCCAGGGCCGGTAATGAGCAGTTCTTC	CASSDGSRAGNEQFF
.	.	TRBV5-4	TRBJ1-4	TGTGCCAGCAGAGAGACTAATGAAAAACTGTTTTTT	CASRETNEKLFF
.	.	TRBV6-5	TRBJ2-1	TGTGCCAGCAGTTACTCTCGGCTAGGGGTTTACAATGAGCAGTTCTTC	CASSYSRLGVYNEQFF
.	.	TRBV30	TRBJ2-7	TGTGCCTGGAGTTGGGGAGCCTACGAGCAGTACTTC	CAWSWGAYEQYF
.	.	TRBV18	TRBJ1-3	TGTGCCAGCTCAGCCTGGCACCTGACAACCTCTGGAAACACCATATATTTT	CASSAWHLTTSGNTIYF
.	.	TRBV30	TRBJ2-2	TGTGCCTTCAGGGTTACCGGGGAGCTGTTTTTT	CAFRVTGELFF
.	.	TRBV4-3	TRBJ2-2	TGCGCCAGCAGCCAAGATCGGTGGGAGGCGGTCGGGGAGCTGTTTTTT	CASSQDRWEAVGELFF
.	.	TRBV5-5	TRBJ2-7	TGTGCCAGCAGCTTGGTTCCCGACGAGCAGTACTTC	CASSLVPDEQYF
TRBD1	.	TRBV15	TRBJ1-1	TGTGCCACCAGCAGAGATTTGGACAGGGCGAACACTGAAGCTTTCTTT	CATSRDLDRANTEAFF
.	.	TRBV6-6	TRBJ2-7	TGTGCCAGCAGTGTGGGGATGGAGGCCTACGAGCAGTACTTC	CASSVGMEAYEQYF
.	.	TRBV4-3	TRBJ1-2	TGCGCCAGCAGCCAAGATACCCTCACTCATGGCTACACCTTC	CASSQDTLTHGYTF
.	.	TRBV6-6	TRBJ2-7	TGTGCCAGCAGGGGGGGAGGGGGTAACTACGAGCAGTACTTC	CASRGGGGNYEQYF
TRBD2	.	TRBV14	TRBJ2-5	TGTGCCAGCAGCCAAGATCCCCCTAGCGGGTGGGAGACCCAGTACTTC	CASSQDPPSGWETQYF
TRBD2	.	TRBV15	TRBJ2-1	TGTGCCACCAGCAGAGATAAAGGACTAGCGGATCTTTACGTCTACAATGAGCAGTTCTTC	CATSRDKGLADLYVYNEQFF
.	.	TRBV5-4	TRBJ2-1	TGTGCCAGCAGCTTGGGAGGCGCCAATGAGCAGTTCTTC	CASSLGGANEQFF
TRBD1	.	TRBV18	TRBJ1-5	TGTGCCAGCTCACCAACGACAGGGAGCAATCAGCCCCAGCATTTT	CASSPTTGSNQPQHF
.	.	TRBV4-1	TRBJ2-7	TGCGCCAGCAGCCAGCAGGGCGGAAGCTCCTACGAGCAGTACTTC	CASSQQGGSSYEQYF
.	.	TRBV18	TRBJ1-2	TGTGCCAGCTCACCAACAGGGAACTATGGCTACACCTTC	CASSPTGNYGYTF
.	.	TRBV29-1	TRBJ2-7	TGCATCGCAGGGGGGACCTCCTACGAGCAGTACTTC	CIAGGTSYEQYF
.	.	TRBV4-3	TRBJ2-2	TGCGCCAGCAGCCCACAACCGGGACTGAACACCGGGGAGCTGTTTTTT	CASSPQPGLNTGELFF
TRBD2	.	TRBV5-6	TRBJ2-7	TGTGCCAGCAGCTTTTCCGGACTAGGATACTACGAGCAGTACTTC	CASSFSGLGYYEQYF
.	.	TRBV27	TRBJ2-1	TGTGCCAGCAGTCCTTCCGTTCGGAATGAGCAGTTCTTC	CASSPSVRNEQFF
.	.	TRBV5-1	TRBJ2-3	TGCGCCAGCAGCTTGGTTGGGGGGAGTACCACAGATACGCAGTATTTT	CASSLVGGSTTDTQYF
TRBD2	.	TRBV6-5	TRBJ2-3	TGTGCCAGCAGTTACTATACTAGCGTTAGCACAGATACGCAGTATTTT	CASSYYTSVSTDTQYF
.	.	TRBV15	TRBJ1-4	TGTGCCACCAGCAGACCAGGGGTCACTAATGAAAAACTGTTTTTT	CATSRPGVTNEKLFF
TRBD2	.	TRBV7-7	TRBJ2-1	TGTGCCAGCAGCCCGTCAACTAGCGGGAGCCGTGAGCAGTTCTTC	CASSPSTSGSREQFF
.	.	TRBV2	TRBJ1-2	TGTGCCAGCAGTGATGCCGGGAACTATGGCTACACCTTC	CASSDAGNYGYTF
TRBD2	.	TRBV16	TRBJ2-7	TGTGCCAGCAGGGACGAGACTAGCAGGTCCTACGAGCAGTACTTC	CASRDETSRSYEQYF
TRBD2	.	TRBV5-1	TRBJ2-5	TGCGCCAGCAGCTTAGGATCAAGCGGCGGGGGAAAGGAGACCCAGTACTTC	CASSLGSSGGGKETQYF
TRBD2	.	TRBV2	TRBJ2-3	TGTGCCAGCAGTGCCGCGAGCGGGAGGTGGGCAGATACGCAGTATTTT	CASSAASGRWADTQYF
TRBD1	.	TRBV2	TRBJ2-5	TGTGCCAGCACCCCGGGACAGAAGAAAGAGACCCAGTACTTC	CASTPGQKKETQYF
TRBD1	.	TRBV29-1	TRBJ1-1	TGCAGCGTCTCAAAGACAGGGGGCTTAGATACTGAAGCTTTCTTT	CSVSKTGGLDTEAFF
TRBD2	.	TRBV6-1	TRBJ2-7	TGTGCCAGCAATCCTAGCGGGATTTACGAGCAGTACTTC	CASNPSGIYEQYF
TRBD2	.	TRBV29-1	TRBJ2-3	TGCAGCGTAATAGCGGGAGGAACAGCTAGCACAGATACGCAGTATTTT	CSVIAGGTASTDTQYF
.	few	TRBV2	TRBJ1-6	TGTGCCAGCAGAGGGGTGCGGGATTCGAATTCACCCCTCCACTTT	CASRGVRDSNSPLHF
TRBD2	once	TRBV4-3	TRBJ2-1	TGCGCCAGCAGCACCAGCGGGAGTTCCTACAATGAGCAGTTCTTC	CASSTSGSSYNEQFF
TRBD1	.	TRBV9	TRBJ1-2	TGTGCCAGCAGCGTAGACAGGGGCTACTATGGCTACACCTTC	CASSVDRGYYGYTF
.	.	TRBV6-5	TRBJ2-5	TGTGCCAGCAGCCCCCAGGGACAAGAGACCCAGTACTTC	CASSPQGQETQYF
.	.	TRBV30	TRBJ2-7	TGTGCCTGGAGTGTACAGAATTTACAGTACTTC	CAWSVQNLQYF
.	.	TRBV25-1	TRBJ1-2	TGTGCCAGCAGTGGTGGCGGCCCTAGCTATGGCTACACCTTC	CASSGGGPSYGYTF
TRBD2	once	TRBV27	TRBJ2-1	TGTGCCAGCAGTTTAGGATTAGCGGGCTACAATGAGCAGTTCTTC	CASSLGLAGYNEQFF
TRBD2	.	TRBV9	TRBJ2-2	TGTGCCAGCAGCTCTCTAGCGGGAGCGAGCACCGGGGAGCTGTTTTTT	CASSSLAGASTGELFF
TRBD1	.	TRBV9	TRBJ2-7	TGTGCCAGCAGCGTAGGGACAGGGACTCCTTACGAGCAGTACTTC	CASSVGTGTPYEQYF
.	.	TRBV4-1	TRBJ1-2	TGCGCCAGCAGCCAAGATCGCGGAAACTATGGCTACACCTTC	CASSQDRGNYGYTF
.	.	TRBV5-1	TRBJ2-7	TGCGCCAGCAGCTTGTTTGAAGGTGGGAGCTCCTACGAGCAGTACTTC	CASSLFEGGSSYEQYF
.	.	TRBV5-5	TRBJ1-5	TGTGCCAGCAGCCTGACAGATTATAGCAATCAGCCCCAGCATTTT	CASSLTDYSNQPQHF
TRBD1	once	TRBV30	TRBJ1-4	TGTGCCTGGAACACAGGACAGGGACTAGAAAAACTGTTTTTT	CAWNTGQGLEKLFF
.	.	TRBV5-1	TRBJ1-2	TGCGCCAGCAGCTTGCCCTCTGGACAGTCAAGTGGCTACACCTTC	CASSLPSGQSSGYTF
.	.	TRBV6-1	TRBJ2-3	TGTGCCAGCAGTTTTCCGGATACGCAGTATTTT	CASSFPDTQYF
.	.	TRBV2	TRBJ1-3	TGTGCCAGCAGTGGGACAGCAGGGAACTCTGGAAACACCATATATTTT	CASSGTAGNSGNTIYF
TRBD1	.	TRBV19	TRBJ1-2	TGTGCCAGTAGTATCTCGGACAGGGACTATGGCTACACCTTC	CASSISDRDYGYTF
.	.	TRBV30	TRBJ1-1	TGTGCCTGGAGAGAAGGGGATGAAGCTTTCTTT	CAWREGDEAFF
.	.	TRBV7-2	TRBJ2-5	TGTGCCACCTCTTCACTCCAAGAGACCCAGTACTTC	CATSSLQETQYF
.	.	TRBV5-3	TRBJ1-5	TGTGCCAGAATCCGGACAGTGAATCAGCCCCAGCATTTT	CARIRTVNQPQHF
.	.	TRBV5-5	TRBJ1-1	TGTGCCAGCAGCCGTCCCCCTAACACTGAAGCTTTCTTT	CASSRPPNTEAFF
TRBD1	.	TRBV5-5	TRBJ1-2	TGTGCCAGCGCACACAGGGGGCTGGGTTATGGCTACACCTTC	CASAHRGLGYGYTF
TRBD2	once	TRBV6-5	TRBJ2-7	TGTGCCAGCAGTGAAGTGGCGGGGGAAAACGAGCAGTACTTC	CASSEVAGENEQYF